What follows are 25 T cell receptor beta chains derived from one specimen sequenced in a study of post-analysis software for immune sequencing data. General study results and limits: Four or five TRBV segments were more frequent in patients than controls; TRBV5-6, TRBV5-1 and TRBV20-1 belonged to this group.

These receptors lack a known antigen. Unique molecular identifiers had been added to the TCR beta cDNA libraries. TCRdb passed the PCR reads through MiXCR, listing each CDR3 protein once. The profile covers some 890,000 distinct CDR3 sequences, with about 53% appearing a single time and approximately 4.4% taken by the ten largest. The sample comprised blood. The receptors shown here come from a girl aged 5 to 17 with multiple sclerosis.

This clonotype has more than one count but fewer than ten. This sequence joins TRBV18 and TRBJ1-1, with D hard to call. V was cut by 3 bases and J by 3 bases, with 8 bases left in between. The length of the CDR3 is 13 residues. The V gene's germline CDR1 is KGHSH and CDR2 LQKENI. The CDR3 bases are TGTGCCAGCTCACCCAACAAGGACACTGAAGCTTTCTTT. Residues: CASSPNKDTEAFF.

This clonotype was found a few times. CDR3 DNA sequence: TGTGCCAGCAGCTTAACGGCCCCTCATGAGCAGTTCTTC. Translated, it gives CASSLTAPHEQFF. The V gene is TRBV7-3, the J gene TRBJ2-1; D unclear. Germline values: CDR1 SGHTA, CDR2 FQGTGA. The V end was cut by 0 bases, the J end by 8 bases, with 8 bases between. This CDR3 is built from 13 residues.

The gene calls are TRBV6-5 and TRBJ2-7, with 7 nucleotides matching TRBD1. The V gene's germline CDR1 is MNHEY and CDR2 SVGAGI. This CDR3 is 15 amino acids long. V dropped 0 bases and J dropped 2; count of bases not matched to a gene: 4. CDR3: CASSYSRGLTYEQYF. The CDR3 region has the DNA TGTGCCAGCAGTTACTCAAGGGGGCTGACCTACGAGCAGTACTTC.

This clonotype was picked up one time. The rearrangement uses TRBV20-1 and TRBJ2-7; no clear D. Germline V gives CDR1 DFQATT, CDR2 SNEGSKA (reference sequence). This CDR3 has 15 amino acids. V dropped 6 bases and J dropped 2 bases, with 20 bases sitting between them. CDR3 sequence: CSAHPPDAGTYEQYF. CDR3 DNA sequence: TGCAGTGCCCACCCCCCCGACGCTGGAACCTACGAGCAGTACTTC.

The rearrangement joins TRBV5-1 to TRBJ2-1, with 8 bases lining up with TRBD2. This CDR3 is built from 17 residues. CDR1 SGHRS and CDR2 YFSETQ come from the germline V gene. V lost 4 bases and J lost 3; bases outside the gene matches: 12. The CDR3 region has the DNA TGCGCCAGCAGCCACCCCAAGGCGGGAGGCGGCTACAATGAGCAGTTCTTC. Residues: CASSHPKAGGGYNEQFF.

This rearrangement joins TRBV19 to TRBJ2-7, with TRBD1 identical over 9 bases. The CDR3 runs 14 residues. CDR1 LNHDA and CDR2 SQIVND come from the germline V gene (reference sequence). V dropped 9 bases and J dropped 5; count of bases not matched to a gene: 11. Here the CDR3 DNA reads TGTGCCAGCAACGACAGGGGGGGAGACCACGAGCAGTACTTC. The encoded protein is CASNDRGGDHEQYF.

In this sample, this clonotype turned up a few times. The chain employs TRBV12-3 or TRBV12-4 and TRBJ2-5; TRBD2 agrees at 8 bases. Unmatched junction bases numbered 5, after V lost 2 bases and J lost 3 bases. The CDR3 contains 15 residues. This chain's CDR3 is CASSLLSGGKETQYF. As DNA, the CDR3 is TGTGCCAGCAGTTTACTATCGGGGGGGAAAGAGACCCAGTACTTC.

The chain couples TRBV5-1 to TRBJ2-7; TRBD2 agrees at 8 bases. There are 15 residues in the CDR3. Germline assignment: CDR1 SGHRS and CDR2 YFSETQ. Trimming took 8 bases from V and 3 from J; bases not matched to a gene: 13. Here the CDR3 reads CASRAGVDKNYEQYF. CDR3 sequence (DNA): TGCGCCAGTAGAGCGGGAGTGGATAAAAACTACGAGCAGTACTTC.

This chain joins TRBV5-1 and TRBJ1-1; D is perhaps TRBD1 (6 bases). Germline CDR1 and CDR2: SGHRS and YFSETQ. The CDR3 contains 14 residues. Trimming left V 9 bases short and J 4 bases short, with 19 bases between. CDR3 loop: CATATGLVGTEAFF. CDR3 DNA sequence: TGCGCCACCGCGACAGGATTGGTCGGCACTGAAGCTTTCTTT.

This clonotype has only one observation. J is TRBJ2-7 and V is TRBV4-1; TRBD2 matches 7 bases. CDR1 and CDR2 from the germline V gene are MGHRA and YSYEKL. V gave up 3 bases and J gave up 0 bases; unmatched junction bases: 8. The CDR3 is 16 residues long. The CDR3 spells CASSQTWDYSSYEQYF. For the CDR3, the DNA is TGCGCCAGCAGCCAGACGTGGGACTATTCCTCCTACGAGCAGTACTTC.

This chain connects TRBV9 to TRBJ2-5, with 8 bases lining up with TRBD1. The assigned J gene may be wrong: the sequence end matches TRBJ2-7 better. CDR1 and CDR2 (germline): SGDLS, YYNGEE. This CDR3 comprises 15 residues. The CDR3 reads CASSREDRAPYEQYF. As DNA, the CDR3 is TGTGCCAGCAGCCGAGAGGACAGGGCCCCCTACGAGCAGTACTTC.

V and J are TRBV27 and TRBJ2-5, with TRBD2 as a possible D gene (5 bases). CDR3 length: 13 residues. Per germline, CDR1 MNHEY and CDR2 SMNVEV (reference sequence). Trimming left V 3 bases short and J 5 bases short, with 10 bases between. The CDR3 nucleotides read TGTGCCAGCAGTTTCTGGCGAGGGGAGACCCAGTACTTC. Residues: CASSFWRGETQYF.

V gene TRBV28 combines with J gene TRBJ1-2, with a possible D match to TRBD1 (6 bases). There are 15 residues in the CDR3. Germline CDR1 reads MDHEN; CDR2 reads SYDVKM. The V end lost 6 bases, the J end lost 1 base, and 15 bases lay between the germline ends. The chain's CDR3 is CASSSTGKINYGYTF. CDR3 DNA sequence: TGTGCCAGCAGCTCAACAGGGAAGATTAACTATGGCTACACCTTC.

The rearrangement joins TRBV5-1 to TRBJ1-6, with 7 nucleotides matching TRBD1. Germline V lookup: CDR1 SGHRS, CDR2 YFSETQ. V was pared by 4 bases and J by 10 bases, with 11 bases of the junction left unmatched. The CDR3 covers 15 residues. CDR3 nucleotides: TGCGCCAGCAGCCCCGTGCAGGGGGTAAGGTCACCCCTCCACTTT. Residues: CASSPVQGVRSPLHF.

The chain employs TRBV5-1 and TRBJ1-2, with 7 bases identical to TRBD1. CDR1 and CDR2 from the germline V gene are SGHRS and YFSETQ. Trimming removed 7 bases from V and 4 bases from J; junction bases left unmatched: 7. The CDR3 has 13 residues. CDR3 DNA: TGCGCCAGCCAGACAGGGATAGGCTATGGCTACACCTTC. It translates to CASQTGIGYGYTF. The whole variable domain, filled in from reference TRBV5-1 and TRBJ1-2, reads KAGVTQTPRYLIKTRGQQVTLSCSPISGHRSVSWYQQTPGQGLQFLFEYFSETQRNKGNFPGRFSGRQFSNSRSEMNVSTLELGDSALYLCASQTGIGYGYTFGSGTRLTVV.

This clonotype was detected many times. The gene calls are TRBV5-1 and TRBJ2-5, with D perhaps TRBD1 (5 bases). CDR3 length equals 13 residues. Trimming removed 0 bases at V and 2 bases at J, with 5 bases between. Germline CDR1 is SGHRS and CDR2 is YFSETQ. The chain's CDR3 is CASSLEGQETQYF. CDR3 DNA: TGCGCCAGCAGCTTGGAGGGGCAAGAGACCCAGTACTTC.

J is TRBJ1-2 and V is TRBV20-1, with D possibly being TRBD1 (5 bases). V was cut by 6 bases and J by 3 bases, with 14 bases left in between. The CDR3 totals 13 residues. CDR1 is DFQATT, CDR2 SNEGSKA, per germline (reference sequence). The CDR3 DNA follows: TGCAGTGCGGCAATCGGGACGGACTATGGCTACACCTTC. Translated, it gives CSAAIGTDYGYTF.

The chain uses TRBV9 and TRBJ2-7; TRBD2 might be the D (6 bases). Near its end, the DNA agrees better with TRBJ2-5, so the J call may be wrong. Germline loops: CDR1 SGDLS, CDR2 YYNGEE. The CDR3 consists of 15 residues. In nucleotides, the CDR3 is TGTGCCAGCAGCGTAGATGTAGCGGTCCCGGAGACCCAGTACTTC. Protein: CASSVDVAVPETQYF.

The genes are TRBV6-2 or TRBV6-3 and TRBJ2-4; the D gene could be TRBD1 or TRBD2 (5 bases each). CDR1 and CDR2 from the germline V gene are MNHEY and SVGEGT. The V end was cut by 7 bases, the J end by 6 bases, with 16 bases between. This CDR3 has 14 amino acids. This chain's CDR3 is CASTPVVGVNIQYF. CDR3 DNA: TGTGCCAGCACCCCCGTGGTGGGGGTAAACATTCAGTACTTC.

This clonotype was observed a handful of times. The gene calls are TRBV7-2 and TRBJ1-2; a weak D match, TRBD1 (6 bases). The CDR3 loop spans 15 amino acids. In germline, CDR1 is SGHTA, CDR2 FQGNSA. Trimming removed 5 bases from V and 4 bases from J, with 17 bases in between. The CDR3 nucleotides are TGTGCCAGCAGCCAAGGGGGACGGGGGACCTATGGCTACACCTTC. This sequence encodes CASSQGGRGTYGYTF.

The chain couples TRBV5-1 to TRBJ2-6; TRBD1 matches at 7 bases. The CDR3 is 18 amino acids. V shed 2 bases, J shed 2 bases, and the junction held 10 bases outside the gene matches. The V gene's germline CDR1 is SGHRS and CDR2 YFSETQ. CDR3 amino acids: CASSLGQVLGPGANVLTF. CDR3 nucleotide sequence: TGCGCCAGCAGCTTAGGACAGGTCCTTGGACCTGGGGCCAACGTCCTGACTTTC.

The CDR3 region has the DNA TGTGCCAGCAGTTACGGCAGGGTTGCAAGCCACGAGCAGTACTTC. It codes for CASSYGRVASHEQYF. The rearrangement joins TRBV6-6 to TRBJ2-7; possible D gene TRBD1, 5 bases. The V end lost 2 bases, the J end lost 5 bases, and 16 bases lay between the germline ends. Looked up from germline, CDR1 is MNHNY and CDR2 is SVGAGI (reference sequence). There are 15 residues in the CDR3.

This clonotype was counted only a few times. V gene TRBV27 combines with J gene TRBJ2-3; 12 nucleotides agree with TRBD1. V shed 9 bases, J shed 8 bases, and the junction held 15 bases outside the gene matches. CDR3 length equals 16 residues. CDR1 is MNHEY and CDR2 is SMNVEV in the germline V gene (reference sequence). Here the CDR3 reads CASSYPGQGASGTQYF. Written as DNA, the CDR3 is TGTGCCAGTTCCTATCCGGGACAGGGGGCGTCTGGTACGCAGTATTTT.

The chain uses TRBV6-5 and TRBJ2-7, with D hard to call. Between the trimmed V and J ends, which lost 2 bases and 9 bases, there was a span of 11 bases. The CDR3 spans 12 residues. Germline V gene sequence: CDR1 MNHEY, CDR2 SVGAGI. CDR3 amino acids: CASSYLTGRQYF. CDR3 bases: TGTGCCAGCAGTTACCTGACGGGTCGGCAGTACTTC.

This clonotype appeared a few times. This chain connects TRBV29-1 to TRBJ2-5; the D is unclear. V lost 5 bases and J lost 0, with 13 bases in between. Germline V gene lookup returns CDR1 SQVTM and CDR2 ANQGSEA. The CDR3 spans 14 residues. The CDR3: CSVPYNSNQETQYF. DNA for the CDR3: TGCAGCGTTCCCTACAACAGTAACCAAGAGACCCAGTACTTC.